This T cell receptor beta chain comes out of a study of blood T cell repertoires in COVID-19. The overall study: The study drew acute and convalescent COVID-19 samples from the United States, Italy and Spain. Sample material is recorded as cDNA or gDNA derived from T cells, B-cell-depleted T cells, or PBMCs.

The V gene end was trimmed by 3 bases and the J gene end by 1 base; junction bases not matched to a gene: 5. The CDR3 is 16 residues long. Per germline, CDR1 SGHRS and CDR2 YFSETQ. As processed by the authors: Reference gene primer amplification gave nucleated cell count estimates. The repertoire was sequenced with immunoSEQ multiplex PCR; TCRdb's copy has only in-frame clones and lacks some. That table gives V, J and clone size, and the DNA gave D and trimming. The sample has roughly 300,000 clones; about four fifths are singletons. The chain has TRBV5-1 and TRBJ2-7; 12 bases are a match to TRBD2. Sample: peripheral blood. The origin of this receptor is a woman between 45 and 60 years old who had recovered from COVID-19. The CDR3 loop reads CASSSPGLAGSYEQYF. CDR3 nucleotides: TGCGCCAGCAGCTCTCCGGGACTAGCGGGTTCCTACGAGCAGTACTTC.